The 16 T cell receptor beta chains in this list originate from one sample, sequenced in a study of T cells in women clearing cervical HPV infection. Produced via immunoSEQ multiplex PCR; TCRdb's table is partial and in-frame only. Recorded here are around 23,000 clones; the top ten clones represent about 8.8%. Sequencing was performed on blood buffy coat. The receptors come from a woman aged 18-70 years with a cervical HPV16 infection that either progressed to CIN3+ or cleared (not recorded which).

Remarks on this clone: The CDR3 end lies 3 residues beyond the end of the read and is filled in from the germline J gene. The chain employs TRBV30 and TRBJ1-5; D is undetermined. The germline gives CDR1 GTSNPN, CDR2 SVGIG (reference sequence). The V gene lost 5 bases and the J gene lost 3 bases, with 11 bases spanning the gap. The length of the CDR3 is 13 residues. The CDR3 loop reads CAWQDLDNQPQHF. The sequenced part of the CDR3 DNA is TGTGCCTGGCAGGATCTGGACAATCAGCCC.

As to this clone: Read sequence stops 3 residues before the CDR3 end, and the germline J gene provides the missing end. The V gene is TRBV10-3, the J gene TRBJ2-3, with 10 nucleotides matching TRBD1. The CDR3 length is 14 residues. Trimming cost V 6 bases and J 2 bases; bases outside gene matches: 2. CDR1 and CDR2 (germline): ENHRY, SYGVKD. This CDR3 reads CAIRGQGDTDTQYF. The part of the CDR3 DNA that was read is TGTGCCATCAGAGGACAGGGGGACACAGATACG.

With respect to this clone: With the read ending 3 residues before the CDR3 end, the germline J gene is used to fill in that end. The chain recombines TRBV5-1 with TRBJ1-2, with a possible D match to TRBD1 (5 bases). With 0 bases removed from V and 6 bases from J, the gap between germline ends came to 15 bases. Germline values: CDR1 SGHRS, CDR2 YFSETQ. The CDR3 is made up of 15 amino acids. The CDR3 region is CASSLGGARDHGYTF. The CDR3 bases that were read are TGCGCCAGCAGCTTGGGAGGGGCACGGGATCATGGC.

Comment on this clone: The read ends 3 residues early relative to the CDR3; the germline J gene fills the gap. The chain is built from TRBV6-2 or TRBV6-3 and TRBJ2-3; TRBD2 agrees at 7 bases. V lost 6 bases to trimming and J lost 4 bases; unmatched junction nucleotides: 4. Germline V gene sequence: CDR1 MNHEY, CDR2 SVGEGT. The length of the CDR3 is 13 residues. CDR3: CASRRAGSDTQYF. CDR3 DNA (partial): TGTGCCAGCAGGCGAGCGGGGTCAGATACG.

Points on this clone: The read halts 3 residues ahead of the CDR3 end, with the missing end drawn from the germline J gene. The chain has TRBV24-1 and TRBJ1-4, with a tentative D call TRBD1 (6 bases). Between the trimmed V and J ends, which lost 2 bases and 2 bases, there was a span of 14 bases. The CDR3 totals 17 residues. The germline CDR1 and CDR2 sequences are KGHDR and SFDVKD. The part of the CDR3 DNA that was read is TGTGCCACCAGTGATTCGGGGGGGCAAGGGACTAATGAAAAA. As protein: CATSDSGGQGTNEK. Given in full, the CDR3 is CATSDSGGQGTNEKLFF.

With regard to this clone: The missing CDR3 end, 3 residues past where the read stops, is filled in from the germline J gene. Other DNA sequences from this sample encode an identical CDR3 as well. The chain employs TRBV2 and TRBJ1-6; D may be TRBD1 (5 bases). Trimming took off 6 bases at V and 0 bases at J, with 12 bases between the two ends. The V gene's germline CDR1 is SNHLY and CDR2 FYNNEI. CDR3 length: 16 residues. This CDR3 is CASRPGTSSYNSPLHF. The sequenced part of the CDR3 DNA is TGTGCCAGCAGACCGGGGACTAGCTCCTATAATTCACCC.

About this clone: The read is 3 residues too short to cover the CDR3 end, so that end is filled in from the germline J gene. This rearrangement joins TRBV10-3 to TRBJ2-5; 9 nucleotides align to TRBD1. The CDR3 is 14 amino acids. V shed 10 bases, J shed 3 bases, and the junction held 9 bases outside the gene matches. Looked up from germline, CDR1 is ENHRY and CDR2 is SYGVKD. CDR3 loop: CATGEDRGEETQYF. CDR3 bases read: TGTGCCACGGGGGAGGACAGGGGAGAAGAGACC.

Concerning this clone itself: The DNA ends 3 residues before the CDR3 does, and the rest of the CDR3 is filled in from the germline J gene. The chain is built from TRBV20-1 and TRBJ2-1, with 12 bases lining up with TRBD2. Germline assignment: CDR1 DFQATT and CDR2 SNEGSKA (reference sequence). CDR3 length: 18 residues. J lost 0 bases, V lost 1 base, and 7 bases had no gene match. This chain's CDR3 is CSARGDTSGGSSYNEQFF. Partial CDR3 DNA: TGCAGTGCTAGAGGAGATACTAGCGGGGGGAGCTCCTACAATGAG.

With regard to this clone: The read is 3 residues too short to cover the CDR3 end, so that end is filled in from the germline J gene. The chain combines TRBV24-1 with TRBJ2-3, with D possibly TRBD2 on 7 matching bases. Between the trimmed V and J ends, which lost 1 base and 0 bases, there was a span of 25 bases. The CDR3 runs 21 residues. CDR1 KGHDR and CDR2 SFDVKD come from the germline V gene. The CDR3 region is CATSDFTGWASGVTSTDTQYF. The sequenced CDR3 bases are TGTGCCACCAGTGATTTTACAGGGTGGGCTAGCGGAGTAACTAGCACAGATACG.

Comment on this clone: The sequenced fragment ends 3 residues before the CDR3 boundary, so the rest is inferred from the germline J gene. J is TRBJ1-2 and V is TRBV5-8; 10 bases line up with TRBD1. V lost 0 bases to trimming and J lost 2 bases; unmatched junction nucleotides: 1. The CDR3 totals 15 residues. The germline CDR1 and CDR2 sequences are SGHTS and YDEGEE. The CDR3 bases that were read are TGTGCCAGCAGCTTGGGACAGGGGGCGAACTATGGC. Its protein is CASSLGQGANYG. The CDR3 in its entirety is CASSLGQGANYGYTF.

Concerning this clone itself: From the germline J gene comes the end of the CDR3, since the read stops 3 residues before it. The chain combines TRBV4-1 with TRBJ2-2; 9 bases map to TRBD2. CDR1 is MGHRA and CDR2 is YSYEKL in the germline V gene. Trimming took 8 bases from V and 2 from J; bases not matched to a gene: 9. The CDR3 contains 16 residues. CDR3: CASEKSGGPNTGELFF. Incomplete CDR3 DNA: TGCGCCAGCGAGAAAAGCGGGGGGCCAAACACCGGGGAG.

Points on this clone: The observed sequence ends 3 residues before the CDR3 terminus, with the missing tail filled in from the germline J gene. V gene TRBV6-1 combines with J gene TRBJ2-2; D not resolved. The V gene lost 1 base and the J gene lost 2 bases, with 5 bases spanning the gap. The CDR3 loop spans 14 amino acids. Germline-derived CDR1 and CDR2 are MNHNS and SASEGT. CDR3 region: CASSEGPNTGELFF. CDR3 bases read: TGTGCCAGCAGTGAAGGGCCAAACACCGGGGAG.

With regard to this clone: The CDR3 end falls 3 residues outside the read, so it is completed with the germline J gene. The chain is built from TRBV15 and TRBJ1-1; D might be TRBD1 (6 bases). This CDR3 spans 14 amino acids. Germline values: CDR1 LNHNV, CDR2 YYDKDF (reference sequence). The CDR3 sequence is CATSRASRGGTAFF. Incomplete CDR3 DNA: TGTGCCACCAGCAGAGCCTCGAGGGGGGGTACG.

As for this clone: Sequencing ends 3 residues short of the CDR3 end; the germline J gene provides the rest. This chain links TRBV20-1 with TRBJ2-1; TRBD2 agrees at 9 bases. Losses at the gene ends were 8 bases for V and 7 bases for J; bases not matched to a gene: 9. Per the germline V gene, CDR1 is DFQATT and CDR2 is SNEGSKA (reference sequence). The CDR3 has 13 residues. The sequenced part of the CDR3 DNA is TGCAGTACCGAGCGGGGGGAGCGAAATGAG. Translation gives CSTERGERNE. The complete CDR3 protein is CSTERGERNEQFF.

Regarding this clone: The read ends 3 residues before the CDR3 terminus; that terminus is restored from the germline J gene. The chain employs TRBV5-1 and TRBJ2-3; D call uncertain. The CDR3 sequence is 14 residues long. Per germline, CDR1 SGHRS and CDR2 YFSETQ. V was clipped by 0 bases and J by 0 bases, with 5 bases between them. Incomplete CDR3 DNA: TGCGCCAGCAGCTTGGAGCGTAGCACAGATACG. Residues: CASSLERSTDT. The CDR3 in its entirety is CASSLERSTDTQYF.

CDR3 protein: CSASHNEKLFF. Incomplete CDR3 DNA: TGCAGTGCTAGCCATAATGAAAAA. The chain combines TRBV20-1 with TRBJ1-4; D remains ambiguous. The read ends 3 residues shy of where the CDR3 ends; the end is completed using the germline J gene. V gave up 3 bases and J gave up 4 bases, with 3 bases separating them. This CDR3 has 11 residues. Per the germline V gene, CDR1 is DFQATT and CDR2 is SNEGSKA (reference sequence).